The T cell receptor beta chain described here comes from a study of control samples from healthy donors and cancer patients. The V and J ends lost 4 bases and 0 bases respectively, with 13 bases between them. The CDR3 spans 16 residues. Looked up from germline, CDR1 is GTSNPN and CDR2 is SVGIG (reference sequence). TCRdb's table, derived via immunoSEQ multiplex PCR, lists solely in-frame clones and lacks some. The data show about 120,000 clones, roughly 89% seen once. This chain joins TRBV30 and TRBJ2-6, with D perhaps TRBD2 (6 bases). Sequenced input: blood. The source of this sequence is a man aged 25-45 years in good health. CDR3 DNA sequence: TGTGCCTGGAAAGGGACTCTTGGCTCTGGGGCCAACGTCCTGACTTTC. Translated, it gives CAWKGTLGSGANVLTF.